These 4 T cell receptor beta chains originate from one sample sequenced in a study of shared clonotypes between healthy human individuals. Using immunoSEQ multiplex PCR, the repertoire was profiled, and TCRdb retains in-frame clones only, with some absent. The sample contains just over 2,000,000 clones, 85% to 95% of which appear only once. The sequenced sample consisted of naive CD4+ T cells sorted from blood. Subset meaning: CD45RA+ positively selected. The receptors come from a man between 18 and 29 years old in good health.

This clone was found once. The CDR3, as DNA: TGTGCCATCAGTGAGTCGAACTCTCGGACAGGGGGTTCGGGCTACACCTTC. Protein: CAISESNSRTGGSGYTF. The chain joins TRBV10-3 to TRBJ1-2; 10 bases match TRBD1. Germline trimming cut 0 bases from V and 8 bases from J; bases unmatched to any gene: 12. Per germline, CDR1 ENHRY and CDR2 SYGVKD. The CDR3 spans 17 residues.

The chain has TRBV27 and TRBJ2-7; unclear D gene. Germline CDR1 MNHEY, CDR2 SMNVEV (reference sequence). Trimming removed 4 bases at V and 0 bases at J, with 7 bases between. The CDR3 consists of 13 residues. CDR3 sequence reads: CASSSKVSYEQYF. The CDR3 DNA reads as TGTGCCAGCAGTTCAAAGGTCTCCTACGAGCAGTACTTC.

Notes on this clone: The sample contains more than one DNA sequence encoding this CDR3. This chain joins TRBV15 and TRBJ1-5; D is unclear. Germline CDR1 and CDR2: LNHNV and YYDKDF (reference sequence). Trimming took 3 bases from V and 0 from J, leaving 0 bases between them. The CDR3 is 12 amino acids. The CDR3 bases are TGTGCCACCAGCAGTAGCAATCAGCCCCAGCATTTT. Protein product: CATSSSNQPQHF.

This clone was counted a single time. This chain links TRBV6-7 with TRBJ2-2; 7 bases map to TRBD1. TRBV6-7 is an open reading frame whose function is uncertain. The CDR3 runs to 15 residues. Trimming cost V 0 bases and J 3 bases; bases outside gene matches: 1. The CDR3 DNA follows: TGTGCCAGCAGTTACTCCCAGGGGGACACCGGGGAGCTGTTTTTT. Translation: CASSYSQGDTGELFF.